Detailed here is one TCR beta chain. Its target antigen remains unknown. No per-base quality is available; no much larger clone lies one base away. To sequence the TCRbeta CDR3 region, genomic DNA was isolated from the sorted cells. The immunoSEQ Assay was used for sequencing of TCRbeta CDR3 regions. The immuneACCESS repertoire file appears here via TCRdb, limited to in-frame rearrangements. These files lack a portion of the clones; in checked studies, under half of the deficit traces to unresolved V genes, and the cause of the others is not known. The sample table contains some 99,000 clones; only one count was recorded for roughly 95% of them. Together, the top ten hold approximately 0.18% of the sample. The record originates from a study of OX40 agonist ivuxolimab in advanced cancers. Concerning the study at large: Ivuxolimab was a fully human IgG2 agonistic monoclonal antibody targeting the costimulatory receptor OX40 (CD134). Peripheral TCRbeta sequencing aimed to test whether ivuxolimab altered TCR sequence diversity and caused clonal T-cell expansion. Of the roughly 54 dose-escalation patients, hepatocellular carcinoma was present in 19, melanoma in roughly 15, renal cell carcinoma in 9 and head and neck cancer in 9. The dose-escalation cohort was roughly 80% male with a mean age of about 54 years, ranging from about 23 to 85. The paper covers the monotherapy dose-escalation part of the phase I ivuxolimab trial, which included N of about 50 patients. Partial responses occurred in three dose-escalation patients, of whom one had hepatocellular carcinoma and two had cutaneous melanoma. Intravenous ivuxolimab was administered to patients every 2 weeks at six dose levels: 0.01, 0.1, 0.3, 1.5, 3 and 10 mg/kg. Patients were allowed to have had prior anti-PD-1, anti-PD-L1 or anti-CTLA-4 therapy, and roughly two fifths of the dose-escalation patients had been treated with checkpoint inhibitors. The full study reports these points: Low levels of normalized T-cell clonal expansion were also seen in some patients who did not respond. On average, CD8+ T cells showed more expanded clones than CD4+ T cells after ivuxolimab. In the 0.1-3.0 mg/kg groups, partial responders were among the patients with the lowest normalized peripheral clonal expansion, particularly in CD8+ T cells. At doses of 0.1 to 3.0 mg/kg, clonal expansion of both CD4+ and CD8+ blood T cells was observed from baseline to week 6. The antigen specificity of the clonally expanded peripheral T cells was not determined.

Reading from cysteine to phenylalanine, the CDR3 counts 19 amino acids. Kept here is only the CDR3 DNA, which spans 57 bases and is read in frame from base 1. Trimming removed 5 bases from V and 2 bases from J; the gene matches leave 13 bases unexplained. CDR1 and CDR2 were assigned from the germline V gene as SGHRS and YFSETQ. Patients with autoimmune disease history or receiving systemic immunosuppression were excluded from the trial. Peripheral blood for TCR sequencing was collected from all dose cohorts at baseline, on cycle 4 day 1, and on cycle 7 day 1. Samples were obtained from an open-label, multicenter, first-in-human phase I dose-escalation trial of ivuxolimab. Adults with locally advanced or metastatic head and neck squamous cell, hepatocellular, melanoma or renal cell carcinoma were enrolled in the trial. CD4+ and CD8+ T cells were sorted separately from peripheral blood before TCR sequencing.

The chain uses TRBV5-1 and TRBJ2-5, with 15 middle bases fitting TRBD2. This TCR derives from an adult with an advanced solid tumor such as melanoma, head and neck, liver or kidney cancer. The specimen was CD4+ or CD8+ T cells sorted from blood, collected in a trial of the OX40 agonist ivuxolimab. CDR3 reads: CASRWRTSGRGHYQETQYF. The sequenced DNA is TGCGCCAGCAGGTGGAGGACTAGCGGGAGGGGACACTATCAAGAGACCCAGTACTTC.